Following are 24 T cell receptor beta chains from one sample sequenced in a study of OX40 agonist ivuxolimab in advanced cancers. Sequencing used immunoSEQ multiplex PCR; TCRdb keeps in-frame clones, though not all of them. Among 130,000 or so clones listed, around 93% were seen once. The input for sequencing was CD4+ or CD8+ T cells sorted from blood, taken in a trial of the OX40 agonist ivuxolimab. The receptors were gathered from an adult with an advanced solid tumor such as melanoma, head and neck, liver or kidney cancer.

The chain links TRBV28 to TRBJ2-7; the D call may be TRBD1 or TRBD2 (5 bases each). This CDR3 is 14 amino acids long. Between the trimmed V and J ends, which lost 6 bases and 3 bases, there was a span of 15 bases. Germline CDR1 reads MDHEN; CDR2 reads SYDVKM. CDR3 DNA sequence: TGTGCCAGCAGGTCTGACAGTCGGGGCTACGAGCAGTACTTC. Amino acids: CASRSDSRGYEQYF.

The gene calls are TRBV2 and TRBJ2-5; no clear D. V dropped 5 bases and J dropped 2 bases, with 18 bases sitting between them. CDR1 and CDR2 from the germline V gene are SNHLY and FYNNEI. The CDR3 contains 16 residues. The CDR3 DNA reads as TGTGCCAGCAGTTCCTCTCTACGGTCCTCACAAGAGACCCAGTACTTC. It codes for CASSSSLRSSQETQYF.

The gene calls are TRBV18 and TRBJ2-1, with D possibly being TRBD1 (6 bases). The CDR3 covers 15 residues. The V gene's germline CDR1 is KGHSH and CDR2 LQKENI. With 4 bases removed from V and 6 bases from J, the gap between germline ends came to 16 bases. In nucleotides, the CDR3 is TGTGCCAGCTCACGACCCAGGGGCTCCAGCAATGAGCAGTTCTTC. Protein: CASSRPRGSSNEQFF.

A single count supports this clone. As DNA, the CDR3 is TGTGCCAGCAGCACCCGAGGACAGGGAGGCACTGAAGCTTTCTTT. Translating it yields CASSTRGQGGTEAFF. The V and J genes are TRBV6-6 and TRBJ1-1; TRBD1 agrees at 8 bases. The trim removed 6 bases at V and 4 bases at J, leaving 10 bases unmatched. Germline CDR1 MNHNY, CDR2 SVGAGI (reference sequence). This CDR3 region has 15 residues.

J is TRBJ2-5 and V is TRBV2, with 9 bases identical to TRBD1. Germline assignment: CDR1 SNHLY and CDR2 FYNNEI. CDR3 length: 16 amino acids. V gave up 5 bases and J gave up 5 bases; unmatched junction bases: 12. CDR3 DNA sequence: TGTGCCAGCAGTCCTCTCCGGGACAGGGTGTTTGAGACCCAGTACTTC. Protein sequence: CASSPLRDRVFETQYF.

CDR3 protein: CASSLYGRGYSTETQYF. The CDR3 nucleotides are TGTGCCAGCAGCTTATATGGCAGGGGTTACAGTACAGAGACCCAGTACTTC. This rearrangement joins TRBV7-8 to TRBJ2-5; D is perhaps TRBD1 (6 bases). The germline V and J ends were trimmed by 2 bases and 4 bases, with 20 bases remaining between them. The germline CDR1 and CDR2 sequences are SGHVS and FQNEAQ. The CDR3 runs to 17 residues.

CDR3 residues: CASIFNGQGREGSVLTF. The DNA for the CDR3 is TGTGCCAGCATTTTTAACGGACAGGGGCGCGAAGGGAGCGTCCTGACTTTC. The rearrangement links TRBV19 to TRBJ2-6; 9 positions match TRBD1. The germline V gene has CDR1 LNHDA and CDR2 SQIVND (reference sequence). This CDR3 has 17 residues. The ends lost 9 bases at V and 12 bases at J; junction bases unmatched: 21.

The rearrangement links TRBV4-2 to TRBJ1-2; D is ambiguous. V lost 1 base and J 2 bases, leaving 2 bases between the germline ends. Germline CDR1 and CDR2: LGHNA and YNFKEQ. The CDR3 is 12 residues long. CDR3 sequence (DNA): TGTGCCAGCAGCCAAGTGAACTATGGCTACACCTTC. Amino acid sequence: CASSQVNYGYTF.

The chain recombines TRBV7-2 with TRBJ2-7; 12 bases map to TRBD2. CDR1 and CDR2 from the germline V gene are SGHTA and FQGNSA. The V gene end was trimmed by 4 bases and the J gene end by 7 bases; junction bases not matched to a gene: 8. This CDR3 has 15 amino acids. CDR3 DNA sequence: TGTGCCAGCAGCTATGGACTAGCGGGAAGCGGAGAGCAGTACTTC. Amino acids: CASSYGLAGSGEQYF.

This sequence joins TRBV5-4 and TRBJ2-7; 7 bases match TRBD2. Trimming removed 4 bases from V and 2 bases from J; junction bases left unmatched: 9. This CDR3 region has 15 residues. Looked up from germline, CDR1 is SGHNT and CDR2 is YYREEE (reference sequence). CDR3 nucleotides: TGTGCCAGCAGCCCCCCCCCGGGGGGTGCCTACGAGCAGTACTTC. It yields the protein CASSPPPGGAYEQYF.

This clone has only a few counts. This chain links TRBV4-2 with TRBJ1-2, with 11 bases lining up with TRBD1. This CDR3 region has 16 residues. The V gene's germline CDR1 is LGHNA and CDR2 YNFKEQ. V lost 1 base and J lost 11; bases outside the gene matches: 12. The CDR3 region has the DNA TGTGCCAGCAGCCAAGCCGGACAGGGGGCTGCCGCGTTTTACACCTTC. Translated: CASSQAGQGAAAFYTF.

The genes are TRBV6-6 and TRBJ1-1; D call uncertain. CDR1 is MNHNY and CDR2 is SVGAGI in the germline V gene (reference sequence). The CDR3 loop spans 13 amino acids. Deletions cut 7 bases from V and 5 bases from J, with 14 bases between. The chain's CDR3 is CASTPRRDTEAFF. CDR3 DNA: TGTGCCAGCACCCCCCGAAGGGATACTGAAGCTTTCTTT.

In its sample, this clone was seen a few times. Here the CDR3 reads CASSLAQGSGEKLFF. For the CDR3, the DNA is TGTGCCAGCAGCTTAGCGCAGGGTTCGGGTGAAAAACTGTTTTTT. The chain carries TRBV7-8 and TRBJ1-4; the D gene is possibly TRBD1 (5 bases). CDR3 length: 15 residues. Germline V gene lookup returns CDR1 SGHVS and CDR2 FQNEAQ. V was cut by 0 bases and J by 7 bases, with 12 bases left in between.

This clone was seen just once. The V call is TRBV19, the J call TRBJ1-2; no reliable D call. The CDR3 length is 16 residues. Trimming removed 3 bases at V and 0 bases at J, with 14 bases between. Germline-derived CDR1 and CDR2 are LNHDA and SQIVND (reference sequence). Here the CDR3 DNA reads TGTGCCAGTAGTATTAGATTTGGGCAGACTAACTATGGCTACACCTTC. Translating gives CASSIRFGQTNYGYTF.

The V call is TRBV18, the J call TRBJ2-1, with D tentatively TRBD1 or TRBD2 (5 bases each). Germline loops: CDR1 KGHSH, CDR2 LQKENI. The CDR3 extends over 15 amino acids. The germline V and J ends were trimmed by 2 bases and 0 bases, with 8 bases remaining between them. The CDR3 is CASSPSGTSYNEQFF. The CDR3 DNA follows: TGTGCCAGCTCACCATCCGGGACCTCCTACAATGAGCAGTTCTTC. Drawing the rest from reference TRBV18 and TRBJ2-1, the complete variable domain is NAGVMQNPRHLVRRRGQEARLRCSPMKGHSHVYWYRQLPEEGLKFMVYLQKENIIDESGMPKERFSAEFPKEGPSILRIQQVVRGDSAAYFCASSPSGTSYNEQFFGPGTRLTVL.

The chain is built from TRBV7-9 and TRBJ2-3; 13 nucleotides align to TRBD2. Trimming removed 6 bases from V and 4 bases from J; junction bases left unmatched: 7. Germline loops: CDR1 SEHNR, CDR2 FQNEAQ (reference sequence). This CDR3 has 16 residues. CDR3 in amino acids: CASRPTGLAGADTQYF. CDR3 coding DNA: TGTGCCAGCAGACCTACTGGACTAGCGGGAGCAGATACGCAGTATTTT.

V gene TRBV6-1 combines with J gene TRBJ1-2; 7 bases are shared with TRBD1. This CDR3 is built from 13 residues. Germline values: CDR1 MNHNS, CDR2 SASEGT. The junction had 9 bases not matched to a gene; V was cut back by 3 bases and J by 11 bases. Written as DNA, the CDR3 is TGTGCCAGCAGTGAGAGGACAGGATTAATTTACACCTTC. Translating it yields CASSERTGLIYTF.

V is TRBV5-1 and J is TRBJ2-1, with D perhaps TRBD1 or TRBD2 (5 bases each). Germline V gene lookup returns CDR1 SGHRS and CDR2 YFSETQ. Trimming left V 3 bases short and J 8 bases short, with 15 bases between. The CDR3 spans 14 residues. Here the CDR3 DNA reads TGCGCCAGCAGCTCGGGGCTCCAGGACGATGAGCAGTTCTTC. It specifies CASSSGLQDDEQFF. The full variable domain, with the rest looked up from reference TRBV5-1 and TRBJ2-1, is KAGVTQTPRYLIKTRGQQVTLSCSPISGHRSVSWYQQTPGQGLQFLFEYFSETQRNKGNFPGRFSGRQFSNSRSEMNVSTLELGDSALYLCASSSGLQDDEQFFGPGTRLTVL.

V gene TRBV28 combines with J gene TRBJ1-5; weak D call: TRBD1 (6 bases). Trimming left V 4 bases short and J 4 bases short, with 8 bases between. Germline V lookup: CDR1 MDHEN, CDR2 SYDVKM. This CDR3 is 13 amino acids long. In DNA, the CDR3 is TGTGCCAGCAGTTCTCAGGGGAATCAGCCCCAGCATTTT. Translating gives CASSSQGNQPQHF.

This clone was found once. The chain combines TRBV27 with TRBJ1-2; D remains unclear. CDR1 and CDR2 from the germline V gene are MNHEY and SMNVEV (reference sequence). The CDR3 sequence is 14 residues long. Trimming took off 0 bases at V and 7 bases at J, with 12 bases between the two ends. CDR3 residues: CASSLSPEPGGYTF. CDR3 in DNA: TGTGCCAGCAGTTTATCACCCGAGCCGGGTGGCTACACCTTC.

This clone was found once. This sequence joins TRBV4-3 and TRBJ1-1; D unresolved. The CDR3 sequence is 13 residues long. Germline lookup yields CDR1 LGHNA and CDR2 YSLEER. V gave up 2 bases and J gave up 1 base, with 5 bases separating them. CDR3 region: CASSQSGNTEAFF. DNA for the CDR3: TGCGCCAGCAGCCAATCAGGGAACACTGAAGCTTTCTTT.

CDR3 residues: CASRDPRFSGNTIYF. CDR3 in DNA: TGTGCCAGCAGGGACCCGCGCTTCTCTGGAAACACCATATATTTT. The V call is TRBV2, the J call TRBJ1-3; D is undetermined. The CDR3 covers 15 residues. Germline values: CDR1 SNHLY, CDR2 FYNNEI. Trimming shortened V by 6 bases and J by 0 bases, and 12 bases separated the two germline ends.

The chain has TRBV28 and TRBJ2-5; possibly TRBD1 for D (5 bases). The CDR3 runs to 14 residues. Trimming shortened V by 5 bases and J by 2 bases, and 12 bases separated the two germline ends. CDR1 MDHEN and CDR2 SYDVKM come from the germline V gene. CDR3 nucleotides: TGTGCCAGCAGTCGACAGACCCCGCAAGAGACCCAGTACTTC. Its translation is CASSRQTPQETQYF.

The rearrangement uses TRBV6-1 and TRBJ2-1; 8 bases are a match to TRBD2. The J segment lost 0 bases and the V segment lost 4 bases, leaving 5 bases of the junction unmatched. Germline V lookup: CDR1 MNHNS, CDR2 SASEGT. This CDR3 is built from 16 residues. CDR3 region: CASSGQRGPSYNEQFF. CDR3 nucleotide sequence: TGTGCCAGCAGTGGACAGCGGGGGCCCTCCTACAATGAGCAGTTCTTC.